Following are 27 T cell receptor beta chains from one sample sequenced in a study of long-term antiretroviral therapy in people with HIV. immunoSEQ v3.0 was run at survey level. Profiled with immunoSEQ multiplex PCR; TCRdb holds only in-frame clones, not every one. This table holds more than 25,000 clones, approximately 81% found once. This sample comprised unsorted PBMCs, obtained 3 years after starting antiretroviral therapy. These receptors all come from a man aged 35 to 55 with HIV.

The chain recombines TRBV27 with TRBJ2-5; possibly TRBD2 for D (7 bases). V lost 7 bases and J 5 bases, leaving 14 bases between the germline ends. From germline, CDR1 is MNHEY and CDR2 SMNVEV (reference sequence). The CDR3 spans 13 residues. This CDR3 reads CASTLRGGETQYF. The CDR3 nucleotides read TGTGCCAGCACCCTGAGGGGGGGGGAGACCCAGTACTTC.

The chain employs TRBV6-6 and TRBJ2-5; 9 bases agree with TRBD2. Trimming removed 4 bases from V and 5 bases from J; junction bases left unmatched: 8. Germline V gene data show CDR1 as MNHNY and CDR2 as SVGAGI (reference sequence). This CDR3 has 15 residues. The CDR3 sequence: CASSSALSGGETQYF. The CDR3 DNA reads as TGTGCCAGCAGTTCCGCATTGAGCGGGGGGGAGACCCAGTACTTC.

This clone was recorded a few times. The chain joins TRBV30 to TRBJ1-5; possible D gene TRBD1, 5 bases. The V end lost 2 bases, the J end lost 9 bases, and 17 bases lay between the germline ends. Germline V CDR1 and CDR2: GTSNPN, SVGIG (reference sequence). The CDR3 runs to 14 residues. As DNA, the CDR3 is TGTGCCTGGAGTAGTGGGGCACCTACCCCGCCCCAGCATTTT. It codes for CAWSSGAPTPPQHF.

This chain connects TRBV27 to TRBJ2-1; D might be TRBD2 (6 bases). Per germline, CDR1 MNHEY and CDR2 SMNVEV (reference sequence). CDR3 length equals 12 residues. V gave up 8 bases and J gave up 7 bases, with 12 bases separating them. For the CDR3, the DNA is TGTGCCAGCGGGAACGCGGGGAATGAGCAGTTCTTC. Amino acids: CASGNAGNEQFF.

The rearrangement joins TRBV10-3 to TRBJ2-2; possibly TRBD1 for D (7 bases). This CDR3 is 14 amino acids long. Trimming stripped 7 bases from V and 6 bases from J, with 15 bases between. Per germline, CDR1 ENHRY and CDR2 SYGVKD. This chain's CDR3 is CAITDQGEAGELFF. CDR3 nucleotides: TGTGCCATCACCGATCAGGGGGAGGCCGGGGAGCTGTTTTTT.

Comment on this clone: At one end the junction does not follow the germline gene, possibly because of a read error. This chain uses TRBV11-2 with TRBJ1-3, with D unresolved. This CDR3 region has 12 residues. Germline CDR1 SGHAT, CDR2 FQNNGV. The CDR3 DNA sequence: TGTGCCAGCAGCTCGCTGACATCTGCGGGAGTTTTT. Translation gives CASSSLTSAGVF.

The chain joins TRBV10-3 to TRBJ2-2; 10 bases fit TRBD2. With V trimmed by 10 bases and J by 4 bases, 6 bases remained unmatched. The CDR3 covers 14 residues. The V gene's germline CDR1 is ENHRY and CDR2 SYGVKD. The CDR3 loop is CATRAGGPTGELFF. Here the CDR3 DNA reads TGTGCCACCAGAGCGGGAGGGCCCACCGGGGAGCTGTTTTTT.

The chain uses TRBV13 and TRBJ1-4, with D maybe TRBD1 (6 bases). The germline CDR1 and CDR2 sequences are PRHDT and FYEKMQ (reference sequence). CDR3 length equals 14 residues. Trimming removed 5 bases from V and 5 bases from J, with 12 bases in between. CDR3: CASSQQGVNEKLFF. Written as DNA, the CDR3 is TGTGCCAGCAGCCAACAGGGAGTGAATGAAAAACTGTTTTTT.

The V and J genes are TRBV9 and TRBJ2-3, with D tentatively TRBD1 or TRBD2 (6 bases each). Trimming took off 1 base at V and 5 bases at J, with 17 bases between the two ends. CDR1 and CDR2 (germline): SGDLS, YYNGEE. The CDR3 length is 16 residues. The CDR3, as DNA: TGTGCCAGCAGCGTAAGTCGCCAGGGGCGGGAAGATACGCAGTATTTT. Translating gives CASSVSRQGREDTQYF.

This clone has just a few counts. This sequence joins TRBV29-1 and TRBJ1-5, with D possibly matching TRBD1 (6 bases). Trimming took off 6 bases at V and 3 bases at J, with 12 bases between the two ends. This CDR3 has 13 residues. Germline V lookup: CDR1 SQVTM, CDR2 ANQGSEA. CDR3 in amino acids: CSVRDNHNQPQHF. In DNA, the CDR3 is TGCAGCGTCCGGGACAATCACAATCAGCCCCAGCATTTT.

This chain links TRBV18 with TRBJ2-5; possibly TRBD1 for D (6 bases). The germline V gene encodes CDR1 KGHSH and CDR2 LQKENI. The CDR3 runs to 17 residues. The V gene lost 3 bases and the J gene lost 5 bases, with 22 bases spanning the gap. CDR3 region: CASSPVLGHQSTETQYF. CDR3 nucleotide sequence: TGTGCCAGCTCACCGGTACTGGGACACCAAAGTACGGAGACCCAGTACTTC.

The chain employs TRBV15 and TRBJ2-7; D may be TRBD1 (6 bases). The CDR3 is 13 amino acids. CDR1 is LNHNV and CDR2 is YYDKDF in the germline V gene (reference sequence). The V end lost 6 bases, the J end lost 3 bases, and 12 bases lay between the germline ends. The CDR3 spells CATRPQGLYEQYF. The CDR3 DNA sequence: TGTGCCACCAGACCCCAGGGGCTCTACGAGCAGTACTTC.

CDR3 sequence reads: CASSLGGSGGTDTQYF. CDR3 in DNA: TGTGCCAGCAGCTTGGGGGGTAGCGGGGGCACAGATACGCAGTATTTT. The V gene is TRBV5-4, the J gene TRBJ2-3; 8 positions match TRBD2. The junction had 4 bases not matched to a gene; V was cut back by 0 bases and J by 1 base. The CDR3 runs 16 residues. Per germline, CDR1 SGHNT and CDR2 YYREEE (reference sequence).

V usage is TRBV2 and J usage is TRBJ1-5; no clear D gene. The CDR3 totals 15 residues. Germline CDR1 is SNHLY and CDR2 is FYNNEI. Trimming cost V 6 bases and J 2 bases, with 14 bases left between them. The CDR3, as DNA: TGTGCCAGCAGGATGACCTCCCAGGGCAATCAGCCCCAGCATTTT. The encoded protein is CASRMTSQGNQPQHF.

The rearrangement uses TRBV5-1 and TRBJ1-4, with 7 bases identical to TRBD1. The CDR3 consists of 15 residues. The germline gives CDR1 SGHRS, CDR2 YFSETQ. The V gene end was trimmed by 1 base and the J gene end by 5 bases; junction bases not matched to a gene: 5. The CDR3 DNA reads TGCGCCAGCAGCTTGACCGGGACAGTGAATGAAAAACTGTTTTTT. Residues: CASSLTGTVNEKLFF.

Here the CDR3 reads CASGLRTSGVGEQYF. CDR3 coding DNA: TGTGCCAGCGGCCTTCGGACTAGCGGGGTTGGGGAGCAGTACTTC. This chain uses TRBV25-1 with TRBJ2-7; 12 bases map to TRBD2. With V trimmed by 8 bases and J by 7 bases, 12 bases remained unmatched. The CDR3 is made up of 15 amino acids. CDR1 and CDR2 (germline): MGHDK, SYGVNS.

The chain combines TRBV5-1 with TRBJ1-2, with D unresolved. V shed 2 bases and J shed 4 bases, with 9 bases lying between them. Germline V lookup: CDR1 SGHRS, CDR2 YFSETQ. The CDR3 is made up of 13 amino acids. CDR3 residues: CASSFTTAYGYTF. Written as DNA, the CDR3 is TGCGCCAGCAGCTTTACTACCGCCTATGGCTACACCTTC. The whole variable domain, filled in from reference TRBV5-1 and TRBJ1-2, reads KAGVTQTPRYLIKTRGQQVTLSCSPISGHRSVSWYQQTPGQGLQFLFEYFSETQRNKGNFPGRFSGRQFSNSRSEMNVSTLELGDSALYLCASSFTTAYGYTFGSGTRLTVV.

This clone was detected only a few times. V usage is TRBV7-6 and J usage is TRBJ1-4; 7 nucleotides align to TRBD1. V trimming: 1 base; J trimming: 6 bases; junction bases outside the gene matches: 5. Germline V CDR1 and CDR2: SGHVS, FNYEAQ. The CDR3 spans 15 residues. CDR3 in DNA: TGTGCCAGCAGCTTAGGACAGGGCCTGGATGAAAAACTGTTTTTT. Its translation: CASSLGQGLDEKLFF.

This clone was observed once. This sequence joins TRBV9 and TRBJ1-4, with D perhaps TRBD1 (6 bases). Deletions cut 4 bases from V and 5 bases from J, with 15 bases between. The CDR3 length is 15 residues. Germline values: CDR1 SGDLS, CDR2 YYNGEE. CDR3 residues: CASSPGAGVNEKLFF. In DNA form, the CDR3 reads TGTGCCAGCAGCCCTGGGGCAGGGGTCAATGAAAAACTGTTTTTT. The entire variable domain, with the rest obtained from reference TRBV9 and TRBJ1-4, is as follows: DSGVTQTPKHLITATGQRVTLRCSPRSGDLSVYWYQQSLDQGLQFLIQYYNGEERAKGNILERFSAQQFPDLHSELNLSSLELGDSALYFCASSPGAGVNEKLFFGSGTQLSVL.

This clone was recorded only once. CDR3 residues: CASSPREGVNTEAFF. The CDR3, as DNA: TGTGCCAGCAGTCCCAGGGAGGGGGTGAACACTGAAGCTTTCTTT. The genes are TRBV6-6 and TRBJ1-1, with D possibly TRBD1 on 6 matching bases. Germline loops: CDR1 MNHNY, CDR2 SVGAGI (reference sequence). This CDR3 spans 15 amino acids. V was shortened by 5 bases and J by 0 bases, with 13 bases between the two germline ends.

CDR3 nucleotides: TGTGCCAGCAGCTTAGATCTGTGGGACAGGGCCTACGAGCAGTACTTC. As protein: CASSLDLWDRAYEQYF. This chain links TRBV7-2 with TRBJ2-7; 9 nucleotides line up with TRBD1. The trim removed 1 base at V and 2 bases at J, leaving 6 bases unmatched. Germline loops: CDR1 SGHTA, CDR2 FQGNSA. The CDR3 is made up of 16 amino acids.

The V gene is TRBV6-1, the J gene TRBJ1-2, with D hard to call. V lost 2 bases and J lost 4, with 8 bases in between. Looked up from germline, CDR1 is MNHNS and CDR2 is SASEGT. CDR3 size: 13 residues. The CDR3 protein is CASSETAIYGYTF. The CDR3, as DNA: TGTGCCAGCAGTGAAACAGCGATCTATGGCTACACCTTC.

Turning to this clone: At one boundary the junction diverges from the germline segment, which might be a read error. J is TRBJ1-1 and V is TRBV6-1; 9 nucleotides line up with TRBD1. Germline CDR1 MNHNS, CDR2 SASEGT. The CDR3 loop spans 13 amino acids. In DNA, the CDR3 is TGTGCCACCTACAGGGGGCTGAAGACTGAAGCTTTCTTT. Its translation is CATYRGLKTEAFF.

This clone turned up a few times. V gene TRBV6-4 combines with J gene TRBJ2-3; the D call may be TRBD1 or TRBD2 (5 bases each). The V end lost 0 bases, the J end lost 2 bases, and 9 bases lay between the germline ends. The germline V gene has CDR1 MRHNA and CDR2 SNTAGT. This CDR3 is built from 15 residues. The CDR3 DNA reads as TGTGCCAGCAGTGACTCACGGGGCGACACAGATACGCAGTATTTT. Translation gives CASSDSRGDTDTQYF.

The chain combines TRBV10-3 with TRBJ1-5; 9 nucleotides agree with TRBD1. CDR1 is ENHRY, CDR2 SYGVKD, per germline. V lost 10 bases and J lost 5; bases outside the gene matches: 9. CDR3 length: 14 amino acids. CDR3 coding DNA: TGTGCCAGTGGAACAGGGGGCGCTTATCAGCCCCAGCATTTT. Amino acids: CASGTGGAYQPQHF.

This chain links TRBV6-1 with TRBJ2-5, with a tentative D call TRBD2 (6 bases). This CDR3 is 15 amino acids long. V was pared by 4 bases and J by 1 base, with 13 bases between. In germline, CDR1 is MNHNS, CDR2 SASEGT. As DNA, the CDR3 is TGTGCCAGCAGTGGCATAGCGGTGTCCCAAGAGACCCAGTACTTC. This gives the protein CASSGIAVSQETQYF.

The chain is built from TRBV9 and TRBJ2-3; D is ambiguous. The CDR3 has 12 amino acids. Trimming took 4 bases from V and 4 from J, leaving 7 bases between them. Per germline, CDR1 SGDLS and CDR2 YYNGEE. The CDR3 is CASSPDSDTQYF. In DNA form, the CDR3 reads TGTGCCAGCAGCCCAGACTCAGATACGCAGTATTTT.